Listed below are T cell receptor beta chains from one sample, sequenced in a study of CD8+CD57+ T cells in acquired aplastic anemia. Using its own MiXCR run on the reads, TCRdb lists one record per CDR3 protein. Here the sample spans about 220,000 distinct CDR3 sequences, around 46% being singletons. Sequenced material: sorted CD4+, CD8+, or CD8+CD57+ T cells (not recorded which) from PBMCs. The receptors were gathered from a human donor with aplastic anemia. The CDR3 runs from the conserved cysteine through the conserved F or W. D genes are given only for firm matches. Size values are once, few and many counts, or a class for expanded clones, and some rows have none.

abundance: NA
j_gene: TRBJ2-5
v_gene: TRBV2
d_gene: NA
CDR3nt: TGTGCCAGCAAAGTTCGGGAATCCCAAGAGACCCAGTACTTC
CDR3aa: CASKVRESQETQYF

abundance: few
j_gene: TRBJ1-5
v_gene: TRBV6-1
d_gene: TRBD1
CDR3nt: TGTGCCAGCAGTGATTGGACAGGGGAATCTCAGCCCCAGCATTTT
CDR3aa: CASSDWTGESQPQHF

abundance: NA
j_gene: TRBJ2-3
v_gene: TRBV25-1
d_gene: NA
CDR3nt: TGTGCCAGCAGCACACCCCTCGGGCCAAGGGCAGATACGCAGTATTTT
CDR3aa: CASSTPLGPRADTQYF

abundance: NA
j_gene: TRBJ2-1
v_gene: TRBV20-1
d_gene: TRBD2
CDR3nt: TGCAGTGCTAGGGAACTCCGGGCTAGCGGGGGAGATAACAATGAGCAGTTCTTC
CDR3aa: CSARELRASGGDNNEQFF

abundance: few
j_gene: TRBJ1-5
v_gene: TRBV4-1
d_gene: TRBD1
CDR3nt: TGCGCCAGCAGCCAAGATCCCGGACAGGGGGTTCAGCCCCAGCATTTT
CDR3aa: CASSQDPGQGVQPQHF

abundance: NA
j_gene: TRBJ1-2
v_gene: TRBV19
d_gene: TRBD1
CDR3nt: TGTGCCAGTAGCAATCCAACAGCCACAGGGGGGACCTATGGCTACACCTTC
CDR3aa: CASSNPTATGGTYGYTF

abundance: NA
j_gene: TRBJ2-7
v_gene: TRBV10-3
d_gene: NA
CDR3nt: TGTGCCAGCAGCGAGGCAGAAGAAAGTGACGAGCAGTACTTC
CDR3aa: CASSEAEESDEQYF

abundance: NA
j_gene: TRBJ1-5
v_gene: TRBV5-1
d_gene: NA
CDR3nt: TGTGCCGGCAGCTCCATGAATCAGCCCCAGCATTTT
CDR3aa: CAGSSMNQPQHF

abundance: NA
j_gene: TRBJ1-2
v_gene: TRBV20-1
d_gene: NA
CDR3nt: TGCAGTGCTAGAAAGGGGTATGGCTACACCTTC
CDR3aa: CSARKGYGYTF

abundance: NA
j_gene: TRBJ2-5
v_gene: TRBV6-2/TRBV6-3
d_gene: TRBD2
CDR3nt: TGTGCCAGCAGTTACCCCCGAAGGGCGGGAGGGTGGAAAGAGACCCAGTACTTC
CDR3aa: CASSYPRRAGGWKETQYF

abundance: NA
j_gene: TRBJ1-2
v_gene: TRBV19
d_gene: NA
CDR3nt: TGTGCCAGTAGTGACCATCGACACGTCGTCGCGCATGGCTACACCTTC
CDR3aa: CASSDHRHVVAHGYTF

abundance: NA
j_gene: TRBJ1-5
v_gene: TRBV6-6
d_gene: NA
CDR3nt: TGTGCCAGCAGTACCCCGGGACTAGCGGGGGAGAGGGGCAATCAGCCCCAGCATTTT
CDR3aa: CASSTPGLAGERGNQPQHF

abundance: many
j_gene: TRBJ1-1
v_gene: TRBV20-1
d_gene: TRBD1
CDR3nt: TGCAGTGCTAGTTGGACAGGGGGCACTGAAGCTTTCTTT
CDR3aa: CSASWTGGTEAFF

abundance: many
j_gene: TRBJ2-1
v_gene: TRBV3-1
d_gene: TRBD2
CDR3nt: TGTGCCAGCAGCCAAGTACTCGGGGGGAACAATGAGCAGTTCTTC
CDR3aa: CASSQVLGGNNEQFF

abundance: NA
j_gene: TRBJ1-1
v_gene: TRBV19
d_gene: NA
CDR3nt: TGTGCCAGTAGTACCCGGTCGGGGTCCATGAACACTGAAGCTTTCTTT
CDR3aa: CASSTRSGSMNTEAFF

abundance: many
j_gene: TRBJ2-5
v_gene: TRBV19
d_gene: TRBD1
CDR3nt: TGTGCCAGTAGTAAGACAGGGGACCAAGAGACCCAGTACTTC
CDR3aa: CASSKTGDQETQYF

abundance: few
j_gene: TRBJ2-1
v_gene: TRBV9
d_gene: NA
CDR3nt: TGTGCCAGCAGCGCTCCCCGAAAGTACAATGAGCAGTTCTTC
CDR3aa: CASSAPRKYNEQFF

abundance: few
j_gene: TRBJ2-3
v_gene: TRBV27
d_gene: NA
CDR3nt: TGTGCCAGCAGTTTTATAGGGGATACGCAGTATTTT
CDR3aa: CASSFIGDTQYF

abundance: NA
j_gene: TRBJ2-2
v_gene: TRBV29-1
d_gene: TRBD2
CDR3nt: TGCAGCGGCAGGACTAGCGGGGGGCCCTACACCGGGGAGCTGTTTTTT
CDR3aa: CSGRTSGGPYTGELFF

abundance: NA
j_gene: TRBJ1-2
v_gene: TRBV6-6
d_gene: TRBD1
CDR3nt: TGTGCCAGCAGTTACACAACAGGGGGAACTCACTATGGCTACACCTTC
CDR3aa: CASSYTTGGTHYGYTF